The present TCR beta chain was sequenced within a study of blood T cell repertoires in COVID-19. Germline lookup yields CDR1 LNHNV and CDR2 YYDKDF (reference sequence). This CDR3 comprises 16 residues. V was clipped by 1 base and J by 0 bases, with 11 bases between them. Study processing details: Estimation of nucleated cell counts relied on the amplification of reference gene primers. Sequencing was performed with immunoSEQ multiplex PCR; in TCRdb, only in-frame clones are kept and a portion is missing. The D gene and trimming were derived from the DNA, and the V and J assignments and clone size from that table. The data hold around 100,000 clones, with around 87% observed a single time.

The source is a human donor in a cohort sampled during active COVID-19. The sequencing sample was made of peripheral blood. This chain joins TRBV15 and TRBJ2-3; no clear D gene. CDR3 in DNA: TGTGCCACCAGCAGAGGGCTGACTGTTAGCACAGATACGCAGTATTTT. As protein: CATSRGLTVSTDTQYF.